This entry is about one T cell receptor beta chain. These data come from a study of blood T cell repertoires in COVID-19. As for the study in general: Spain, Italy and the United States supplied samples that represented acute and convalescent COVID-19.

V trimming: 5 bases; J trimming: 0 bases; junction bases outside the gene matches: 9. CDR3 length equals 16 residues. Germline CDR1 SGHDT, CDR2 YYEEEE. Libraries were prepared by immunoSEQ multiplex PCR; TCRdb keeps only in-frame clonotypes and omits some of them. Of over 150,000 clones in the sample, about four fifths were seen once. V gene TRBV5-6 combines with J gene TRBJ2-3, with 7 nucleotides matching TRBD1. The sequenced sample consisted of peripheral blood. This TCR was sampled from a woman at least 80 years old with acute or convalescent COVID-19. CDR3 protein: CASRLAGTESTDTQYF. The DNA for the CDR3 is TGTGCCAGCAGGTTAGCCGGGACAGAGAGCACAGATACGCAGTATTTT.